What follows are 13 T cell receptor beta chains derived from one specimen sequenced in a study of control samples from healthy donors and cancer patients. Produced via immunoSEQ multiplex PCR; TCRdb's table is partial and in-frame only. The table includes approximately 94,000 clones, 84% detected once. The source material was PBMCs. The receptors stem from a man between 65 and 79 years old with lung cancer.

V and J are TRBV5-1 and TRBJ2-7; D remains unclear. This CDR3 comprises 12 residues. The germline V gene encodes CDR1 SGHRS and CDR2 YFSETQ. Trimming shortened V by 5 bases and J by 4 bases, and 10 bases separated the two germline ends. In DNA, the CDR3 is TGCGCCAGCAGAAATTCTCGTTACGAGCAGTACTTC. Its protein is CASRNSRYEQYF.

The gene calls are TRBV23-1 and TRBJ1-6; maybe TRBD1 (5 bases). TRBV23-1 is classed as an ORF, of uncertain function. This CDR3 spans 16 amino acids. Trimming removed 3 bases from V and 7 bases from J, with 16 bases in between. The DNA of the CDR3 is TGCGCCAGCAGTCATCGGGACTCCTTCGAGAATTCACCCCTCCACTTT. Its protein product is CASSHRDSFENSPLHF.

The V and J genes are TRBV7-2 and TRBJ2-1; D could derive from TRBD1 or TRBD2 (5 bases each). The V gene's germline CDR1 is SGHTA and CDR2 FQGNSA. V lost 6 bases to trimming and J lost 2 bases, with 17 bases between them. CDR3 size: 16 residues. The CDR3, as DNA: TGTGCCAGCAGAGTCCGGGGCACTAGAGCCTACAATGAGCAGTTCTTC. This sequence encodes CASRVRGTRAYNEQFF. The variable domain in full, completed from reference TRBV7-2 and TRBJ2-1, reads GAGVSQSPSNKVTEKGKDVELRCDPISGHTALYWYRQSLGQGLEFLIYFQGNSAPDKSGLPSDRFSAERTGGSVSTLTIQRTQQEDSAVYLCASRVRGTRAYNEQFFGPGTRLTVL.

The chain joins TRBV21-1 to TRBJ2-1; the table names TRBD2, a call not compared with the DNA. TRBV21-1 is recorded as a pseudogene. CDR3 length: 17 residues. CDR3 amino acids: CASSKEGGLAIYNEQFF. CDR3 coding DNA: TGTGCCAGCAGCAAAGAGGGCGGACTAGCGATCTACAATGAGCAGTTCTTC.

This chain connects TRBV6-5 to TRBJ2-7, with D maybe TRBD1 (6 bases). This CDR3 is 13 amino acids long. CDR1 and CDR2 (germline): MNHEY, SVGAGI. V gave up 7 bases and J gave up 4 bases, with 14 bases separating them. CDR3 nucleotide sequence: TGTGCCAGCAACAAATGGACAGATTACGAGCAGTACTTC. Encoded protein: CASNKWTDYEQYF.

A remark on this clone: A read error may account for a junction end that differs from germline. This chain joins TRBV19 and TRBJ1-2; TRBD1 might be the D (5 bases). The CDR3 is 12 amino acids. Per germline, CDR1 LNHDA and CDR2 SQIVND (reference sequence). The DNA for the CDR3 is TGTGCCAGTAGGGAGGGGAACTATGGCTACATCTTC. It encodes CASREGNYGYIF.

By share, this clone ranks as large. The J gene is TRBJ2-3, the V gene TRBV4-3; D unresolved. Germline CDR1 reads LGHNA; CDR2 reads YSLEER. The CDR3 is made up of 14 amino acids. Trimming shortened V by 0 bases and J by 4 bases, and 8 bases separated the two germline ends. CDR3: CASSQDITADTQYF. In nucleotides, the CDR3 is TGCGCCAGCAGCCAAGATATTACGGCAGATACGCAGTATTTT.

The chain employs TRBV7-2 and TRBJ2-7; D is undetermined. V was shortened by 4 bases and J by 5 bases, with 21 bases between the two germline ends. Per germline, CDR1 SGHTA and CDR2 FQGNSA. CDR3 length: 16 amino acids. The chain's CDR3 is CASSSTIGPKFDEQYF. In DNA form, the CDR3 reads TGTGCCAGCAGCTCCACTATAGGACCGAAGTTCGACGAGCAGTACTTC.

CDR3 sequence (DNA): TGTGCCAGCAGCTCGAACACTGAAGCTTTCTTT. This gives the protein CASSSNTEAFF. The chain uses TRBV7-2 and TRBJ1-1; D remains ambiguous. Germline CDR1 reads SGHTA; CDR2 reads FQGNSA. Trimming stripped 4 bases from V and 1 base from J, with 1 base between. The length of the CDR3 is 11 residues.

This chain uses TRBV29-1 with TRBJ2-1, with 7 bases that match TRBD2. V lost 4 bases, J lost 4 bases, and 10 bases stayed unmatched. The CDR3 has 15 amino acids. Germline V gives CDR1 SQVTM, CDR2 ANQGSEA. The CDR3 DNA follows: TGCAGCGTTGGTTTGCGCGGGGGTCAATACAATGAGCAGTTCTTC. Protein sequence: CSVGLRGGQYNEQFF.

The chain links TRBV6-2 or TRBV6-3 to TRBJ1-2; D gene ambiguous. The CDR3 consists of 17 residues. Germline V gene data show CDR1 as MNHEY and CDR2 as SVGEGT. V was shortened by 0 bases and J by 6 bases, with 20 bases between the two germline ends. In DNA form, the CDR3 reads TGTGCCAGCAGTTACTCGGTTGGGCAGTCGCCCTATGATGGCTACACCTTC. Translated: CASSYSVGQSPYDGYTF.

The chain combines TRBV21-1 with TRBJ1-1; TRBD1, the table's D call, lacks a check against the DNA. TRBV21-1 is a pseudogene segment. The length of the CDR3 is 17 residues. The CDR3 nucleotides are TGTGCCAGCAGCGGGCGTGGGGAAAAGGGGGAGAACACTGAAGCTTTCTTT. Translation: CASSGRGEKGENTEAFF.

The chain recombines TRBV21-1 with TRBJ1-1. TRBV21-1 is listed as a pseudogene. CDR3 size: 11 residues. The CDR3 is CASRGPGEAFF. The DNA of the CDR3 is TGTGCCAGCAGGGGTCCCGGTGAAGCTTTCTTT.